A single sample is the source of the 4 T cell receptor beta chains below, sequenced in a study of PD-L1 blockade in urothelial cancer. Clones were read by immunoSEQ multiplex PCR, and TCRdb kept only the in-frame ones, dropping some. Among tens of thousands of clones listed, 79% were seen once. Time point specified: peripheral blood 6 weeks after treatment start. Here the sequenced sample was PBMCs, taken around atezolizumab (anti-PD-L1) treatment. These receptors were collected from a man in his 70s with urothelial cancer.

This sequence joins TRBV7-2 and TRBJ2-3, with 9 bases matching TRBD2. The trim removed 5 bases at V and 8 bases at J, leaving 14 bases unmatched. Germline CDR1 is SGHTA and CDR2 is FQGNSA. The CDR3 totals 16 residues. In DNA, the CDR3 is TGTGCCAGCAGCCCTCCTAGCGGGGTACCTCTGGGTACGCAGTATTTT. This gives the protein CASSPPSGVPLGTQYF.

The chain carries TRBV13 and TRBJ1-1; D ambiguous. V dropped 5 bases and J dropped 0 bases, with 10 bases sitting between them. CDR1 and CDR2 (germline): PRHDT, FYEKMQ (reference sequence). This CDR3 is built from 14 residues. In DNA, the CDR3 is TGTGCCAGCAGCCCTAGAGGCATGAACACTGAAGCTTTCTTT. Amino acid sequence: CASSPRGMNTEAFF.

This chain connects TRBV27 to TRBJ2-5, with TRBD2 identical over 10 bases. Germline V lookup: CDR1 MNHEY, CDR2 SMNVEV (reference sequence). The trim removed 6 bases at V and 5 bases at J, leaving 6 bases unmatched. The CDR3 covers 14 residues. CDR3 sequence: CASSQREGAETQYF. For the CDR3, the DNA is TGTGCCAGCAGCCAGCGGGAGGGGGCCGAGACCCAGTACTTC.

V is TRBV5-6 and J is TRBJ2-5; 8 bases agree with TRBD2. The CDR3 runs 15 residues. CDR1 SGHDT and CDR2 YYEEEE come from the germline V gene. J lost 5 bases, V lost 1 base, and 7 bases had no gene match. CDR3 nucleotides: TGTGCCAGCAGCTTGCGGGAGGGCTGGGGGGAGACCCAGTACTTC. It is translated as CASSLREGWGETQYF.